These 14 T cell receptor beta chains were sequenced from one sample in a study of shared clonotypes between healthy human individuals. Using immunoSEQ multiplex PCR, the repertoire was profiled, and TCRdb retains in-frame clones only, with some absent. The sample has some 510,000 clones; less than 85% are singletons. Sample: PBMCs. The receptors were gathered from a woman aged 40 to 49 in good health. Some clones in this sample may be carry-over from other donors' samples.

J is TRBJ2-1 and V is TRBV7-2; D might be TRBD2 (6 bases). V was clipped by 1 base and J by 3 bases, with 13 bases between them. The germline V gene has CDR1 SGHTA and CDR2 FQGNSA. The CDR3 is 16 residues long. CDR3 nucleotide sequence: TGTGCCAGCAGCTTAGTGGGGGGAGTTATCTACAATGAGCAGTTCTTC. Amino acid sequence: CASSLVGGVIYNEQFF.

The chain has TRBV5-1 and TRBJ2-1; 15 nucleotides line up with TRBD2. The CDR3 is made up of 18 amino acids. V lost 4 bases to trimming and J lost 3 bases; unmatched junction nucleotides: 8. Germline lookup yields CDR1 SGHRS and CDR2 YFSETQ. CDR3 residues: CASSPRTSGRAYYNEQFF. For the CDR3, the DNA is TGCGCCAGCAGCCCAAGGACTAGCGGGAGGGCCTACTACAATGAGCAGTTCTTC.

The V and J genes are TRBV21-1 and TRBJ2-7; the DNA was not compared with TRBD2, the D call given in the table. TRBV21-1 is a documented pseudogene. This CDR3 is built from 18 residues. The CDR3 loop reads CASSPTKGTSGFHYEQYF. The DNA of the CDR3 is TGTGCCAGCAGCCCAACGAAGGGGACTAGCGGATTCCACTACGAGCAGTACTTC.

This chain joins TRBV7-9 and TRBJ2-7; 7 nucleotides align to TRBD1. V shed 5 bases, J shed 3 bases, and the junction held 10 bases outside the gene matches. The CDR3 runs 15 residues. Germline lookup yields CDR1 SEHNR and CDR2 FQNEAQ (reference sequence). CDR3 sequence reads: CASSLSVGGFYEQYF. CDR3 nucleotides: TGTGCCAGCAGCCTTAGTGTAGGGGGCTTCTACGAGCAGTACTTC.

This clone was found once. The chain uses TRBV5-4 and TRBJ2-1; 7 positions match TRBD1. J lost 0 bases, V lost 3 bases, and 9 bases had no gene match. Germline V gene lookup returns CDR1 SGHNT and CDR2 YYREEE (reference sequence). The CDR3 is 17 amino acids. Written as DNA, the CDR3 is TGTGCCAGCAGCTCCGACAGGGCCAGGGGCTCCTACAATGAGCAGTTCTTC. This encodes CASSSDRARGSYNEQFF.

Points on this clone: The identical CDR3 is also encoded by other nucleotide sequences in the sample. The genes are TRBV19 and TRBJ1-1, with 7 bases lining up with TRBD1. The CDR3 covers 13 residues. After removal of 3 bases from V and 5 bases from J, the junction contained 3 bases not matched to a gene. CDR1 and CDR2 (germline): LNHDA, SQIVND (reference sequence). CDR3 sequence: CASSMNRGTEAFF. The CDR3 DNA reads TGTGCCAGTAGTATGAACAGGGGAACTGAAGCTTTCTTT.

The chain is built from TRBV28 and TRBJ1-5; 12 bases are shared with TRBD1. The CDR3 has 15 amino acids. V gave up 6 bases and J gave up 6 bases; unmatched junction bases: 6. Germline assignment: CDR1 MDHEN and CDR2 SYDVKM. The chain's CDR3 is CASRGQGAVGQPQHF. Written as DNA, the CDR3 is TGTGCCAGCAGGGGACAGGGGGCCGTCGGTCAGCCCCAGCATTTT.

The CDR3, as DNA: TGTGCCAGCTCACCTCAATACGAGCAGTACTTC. Protein sequence: CASSPQYEQYF. The V and J genes are TRBV18 and TRBJ2-7, with no clear D. With 3 bases removed from V and 4 bases from J, the gap between germline ends came to 4 bases. CDR3 length equals 11 residues. The germline CDR1 and CDR2 sequences are KGHSH and LQKENI.

This sequence joins TRBV27 and TRBJ1-1; D perhaps matches TRBD1 (5 bases). The length of the CDR3 is 15 residues. The germline V and J ends were trimmed by 7 bases and 3 bases, with 18 bases remaining between them. Per the germline V gene, CDR1 is MNHEY and CDR2 is SMNVEV (reference sequence). The chain's CDR3 is CASTRNGGRDTEAFF. CDR3 bases: TGTGCCAGCACCCGAAATGGGGGTAGGGACACTGAAGCTTTCTTT.

The J gene is TRBJ2-3, the V gene TRBV5-4, with TRBD2 matching 11 bases. CDR3 length: 16 amino acids. The V gene's germline CDR1 is SGHNT and CDR2 YYREEE (reference sequence). With V trimmed by 3 bases and J by 2 bases, 5 bases remained unmatched. The chain's CDR3 is CASSSPTSGVTDTQYF. CDR3 nucleotide sequence: TGTGCCAGCAGCTCTCCGACTAGCGGGGTCACAGATACGCAGTATTTT.

The chain is built from TRBV23-1 and TRBJ2-7, with 9 bases lining up with TRBD1. TRBV23-1 has ORF status, its function being uncertain. Trimming cost V 8 bases and J 2 bases; bases outside gene matches: 7. The length of the CDR3 is 14 residues. The CDR3, as DNA: TGCGCCAGCTACCCGGGACAGGGCCCCTACGAGCAGTACTTC. It encodes CASYPGQGPYEQYF.

The chain combines TRBV4-3 with TRBJ1-5; 7 positions match TRBD1. V shed 3 bases and J 3 bases; nucleotides not matched to a gene: 5. The CDR3 loop spans 15 amino acids. Germline V gene lookup returns CDR1 LGHNA and CDR2 YSLEER. DNA of the CDR3: TGCGCCAGCAGCCACTCAGGACAGGACAATCAGCCCCAGCATTTT. It specifies CASSHSGQDNQPQHF.

The chain couples TRBV28 to TRBJ2-7; tentatively, D is TRBD1 (6 bases). CDR1 MDHEN and CDR2 SYDVKM come from the germline V gene. CDR3 length equals 13 residues. Trimming cost V 8 bases and J 0 bases, with 11 bases left between them. CDR3 sequence (DNA): TGTGCCAGCTTCACCAGGGGCTCCTACGAGCAGTACTTC. Encoded protein: CASFTRGSYEQYF.

The J gene is TRBJ2-3, the V gene TRBV5-6; D call uncertain. V lost 0 bases, J lost 1 base, and 6 bases lay in between. Germline V lookup: CDR1 SGHDT, CDR2 YYEEEE. The CDR3 totals 14 residues. The CDR3 loop is CASSLEVGTDTQYF. CDR3 DNA: TGTGCCAGCAGCTTGGAAGTAGGCACAGATACGCAGTATTTT. Full variable domain (rest looked up from reference TRBV5-6 and TRBJ2-3): DAGVTQSPTHLIKTRGQQVTLRCSPKSGHDTVSWYQQALGQGPQFIFQYYEEEERQRGNFPDRFSGHQFPNYSSELNVNALLLGDSALYLCASSLEVGTDTQYFGPGTRLTVL.